These 25 T cell receptor beta chains were sequenced from one sample in a study of cytomegalovirus exposure and HLA in healthy donors. Both 60 Vbeta primers and 13 Jbeta primers went into the PCR. Method: immunoSEQ multiplex PCR; TCRdb's copy keeps in-frame clones and lacks some. Here the sample spans approximately 150,000 clones, approximately 83% being singletons. The source material was PBMCs. Source of these receptors: a male donor in good health and CMV-seronegative.

V is TRBV27 and J is TRBJ2-7, with 8 bases lining up with TRBD1. This CDR3 comprises 15 residues. Germline values: CDR1 MNHEY, CDR2 SMNVEV (reference sequence). The J segment lost 1 base and the V segment lost 5 bases, leaving 7 bases of the junction unmatched. CDR3 sequence (DNA): TGTGCCAGCAGTCACCCCGGGACAGGATCCTACGAGCAGTACTTC. This sequence encodes CASSHPGTGSYEQYF.

The rearrangement uses TRBV28 and TRBJ1-5; 8 bases are shared with TRBD1. Germline V gene data show CDR1 as MDHEN and CDR2 as SYDVKM. The CDR3 has 15 residues. V trimming: 7 bases; J trimming: 4 bases; junction bases outside the gene matches: 9. The CDR3 coding sequence is TGTGCCAGCACCATGACAGGGGCTTCAAATCAGCCCCAGCATTTT. Amino acid sequence: CASTMTGASNQPQHF.

This clone was seen more than once but under ten times. This sequence joins TRBV9 and TRBJ2-1, with TRBD2 matching 12 bases. The germline gives CDR1 SGDLS, CDR2 YYNGEE. With V trimmed by 4 bases and J by 0 bases, 11 bases remained unmatched. The length of the CDR3 is 19 residues. CDR3 DNA: TGTGCCAGCAGCACACGACTAGCGGGAGAGATAAGCTCCTACAATGAGCAGTTCTTC. Amino acid sequence: CASSTRLAGEISSYNEQFF. Full variable domain (outside the CDR3, taken from reference TRBV9 and TRBJ2-1): DSGVTQTPKHLITATGQRVTLRCSPRSGDLSVYWYQQSLDQGLQFLIQYYNGEERAKGNILERFSAQQFPDLHSELNLSSLELGDSALYFCASSTRLAGEISSYNEQFFGPGTRLTVL.

The chain uses TRBV5-1 and TRBJ2-5, with TRBD1 as a possible D gene (6 bases). V was clipped by 2 bases and J by 2 bases, with 19 bases between them. Germline V lookup: CDR1 SGHRS, CDR2 YFSETQ. The CDR3 sequence is 17 residues long. CDR3 protein: CASSFSISRGGQETQYF. CDR3 in DNA: TGCGCCAGCAGCTTTTCGATATCCAGGGGTGGACAAGAGACCCAGTACTTC.

The V and J genes are TRBV7-2 and TRBJ1-2, with D maybe TRBD1 (6 bases). The germline V gene has CDR1 SGHTA and CDR2 FQGNSA. The CDR3 loop spans 14 amino acids. Trimming stripped 2 bases from V and 2 bases from J, with 9 bases between. CDR3 in amino acids: CASSLSRGNYGYTF. The CDR3 coding sequence is TGTGCCAGCAGCTTAAGTAGGGGGAACTATGGCTACACCTTC.

This clone occurred once. The V and J genes are TRBV10-3 and TRBJ2-5; TRBD2 matches 11 bases. This CDR3 comprises 15 residues. V was clipped by 6 bases and J by 1 base; unmatched bases: 4. Germline CDR1 reads ENHRY; CDR2 reads SYGVKD. This chain's CDR3 is CAISPGLAVQETQYF. The CDR3 nucleotides are TGTGCCATCAGCCCGGGACTAGCGGTCCAAGAGACCCAGTACTTC.

The chain links TRBV18 to TRBJ1-1; no clear D gene. Germline CDR1 reads KGHSH; CDR2 reads LQKENI. V lost 4 bases to trimming and J lost 10 bases, with 10 bases between them. CDR3 length equals 11 residues. Here the CDR3 DNA reads TGTGCCAGCTCACTTTCATCCCCAGCTTTCTTT. This sequence encodes CASSLSSPAFF.

The CDR3: CASSSRAGTSIEQFF. The CDR3 DNA reads TGTGCCAGCAGTTCCCGAGCCGGGACTAGCATCGAGCAGTTCTTC. The chain joins TRBV7-2 to TRBJ2-1, with 9 bases matching TRBD2. J lost 10 bases, V lost 6 bases, and 13 bases had no gene match. The CDR3 covers 15 residues. Germline loops: CDR1 SGHTA, CDR2 FQGNSA.

The chain carries TRBV27 and TRBJ1-4; 7 bases are shared with TRBD1. From germline, CDR1 is MNHEY and CDR2 SMNVEV (reference sequence). The CDR3 is made up of 14 amino acids. V lost 5 bases, J lost 8 bases, and 8 bases stayed unmatched. CDR3 region: CASSPGTELEKLFF. The CDR3 region has the DNA TGTGCCAGCAGTCCCGGGACAGAGCTAGAAAAACTGTTTTTT.

This chain links TRBV5-4 with TRBJ2-1; 13 nucleotides agree with TRBD2. V lost 0 bases and J lost 6; bases outside the gene matches: 3. Germline assignment: CDR1 SGHNT and CDR2 YYREEE (reference sequence). There are 16 residues in the CDR3. The CDR3 spells CASSLGLAGGANEQFF. CDR3 sequence (DNA): TGTGCCAGCAGCTTGGGACTAGCGGGGGGTGCCAATGAGCAGTTCTTC. The full variable domain, its missing parts supplied by reference TRBV5-4 and TRBJ2-1, is ETGVTQSPTHLIKTRGQQVTLRCSSQSGHNTVSWYQQALGQGPQFIFQYYREEENGRGNFPPRFSGLQFPNYSSELNVNALELDDSALYLCASSLGLAGGANEQFFGPGTRLTVL.

The chain combines TRBV15 with TRBJ2-1; 8 nucleotides align to TRBD1. The J segment lost 8 bases and the V segment lost 3 bases, leaving 12 bases of the junction unmatched. The CDR3 consists of 16 residues. Germline V gene data show CDR1 as LNHNV and CDR2 as YYDKDF (reference sequence). The CDR3 here is CATSSETQGGGHEQFF. The CDR3 nucleotides read TGTGCCACCAGCAGTGAAACACAGGGGGGAGGCCATGAGCAGTTCTTC.

This clone was observed once. The chain couples TRBV5-5 to TRBJ1-2, with 9 nucleotides matching TRBD1. CDR3 length: 14 amino acids. Germline V CDR1 and CDR2: SGHKS, YYEKEE (reference sequence). Germline trimming cut 1 base from V and 3 bases from J; bases unmatched to any gene: 1. CDR3 protein: CASSLRTGDYGYTF. As DNA, the CDR3 is TGTGCCAGCAGCTTGAGGACAGGGGACTATGGCTACACCTTC.

This clone was observed a single time. V and J are TRBV5-1 and TRBJ1-1, with D uncertain. Germline V gives CDR1 SGHRS, CDR2 YFSETQ. This CDR3 is built from 14 residues. The V gene lost 5 bases and the J gene lost 1 base, with 12 bases spanning the gap. CDR3 loop: CASRGPEGNTEAFF. The DNA for the CDR3 is TGCGCCAGCAGGGGTCCCGAGGGGAACACTGAAGCTTTCTTT. The full variable domain, in which reference TRBV5-1 and TRBJ1-1 provide the parts outside the CDR3, is KAGVTQTPRYLIKTRGQQVTLSCSPISGHRSVSWYQQTPGQGLQFLFEYFSETQRNKGNFPGRFSGRQFSNSRSEMNVSTLELGDSALYLCASRGPEGNTEAFFGQGTRLTVV.

The CDR3 region has the DNA TGTGCCAGCGCATATAAAGTGGGGCCGAGGACCGGGGAGCTGTTTTTT. Amino acid sequence: CASAYKVGPRTGELFF. The rearrangement joins TRBV27 to TRBJ2-2; tentatively, D is TRBD1 (5 bases). The CDR3 has 16 amino acids. CDR1 and CDR2 (germline): MNHEY, SMNVEV (reference sequence). V was trimmed by 8 bases and J by 5 bases, leaving 21 bases between them.

The count of this clone is one. This rearrangement joins TRBV18 to TRBJ1-2; D perhaps matches TRBD1 (5 bases). Germline lookup yields CDR1 KGHSH and CDR2 LQKENI. V lost 2 bases, J lost 4 bases, and 11 bases lay in between. The CDR3 extends over 14 amino acids. The CDR3, as DNA: TGTGCCAGCTCACCAGGCCGGGACTTCTATGGCTACACCTTC. This translates into CASSPGRDFYGYTF.

The V call is TRBV11-2, the J call TRBJ2-7; 9 bases are a match to TRBD1. The CDR3 has 15 residues. The V gene end was trimmed by 6 bases and the J gene end by 5 bases; junction bases not matched to a gene: 11. Germline CDR1 reads SGHAT; CDR2 reads FQNNGV. The CDR3 loop reads CASRFIGTGLNEQYF. Here the CDR3 DNA reads TGTGCCAGCAGATTTATCGGGACAGGGCTTAACGAGCAGTACTTC.

The chain uses TRBV11-1 and TRBJ2-6; TRBD1 aligns across 9 bases. The CDR3 extends over 16 amino acids. Germline V gene data show CDR1 as SGHAT and CDR2 as FQDESV (reference sequence). V lost 8 bases to trimming and J lost 0 bases; unmatched junction nucleotides: 5. This CDR3 is CASGTGSYSGANVLTF. As DNA, the CDR3 is TGTGCCAGCGGGACAGGGTCCTACTCTGGGGCCAACGTCCTGACTTTC.

This chain joins TRBV21-1 and TRBJ2-1; the listed D gene, TRBD1, was not tested against the DNA. TRBV21-1 is deemed a pseudogene. This CDR3 comprises 17 residues. The CDR3 sequence is CASSARRAGPANNEQFF. CDR3 bases: TGTGCCAGCAGCGCCCGGAGAGCAGGGCCGGCTAACAATGAGCAGTTCTTC.

This clone appeared a few times. This chain connects TRBV5-1 to TRBJ1-4; D call uncertain. Germline assignment: CDR1 SGHRS and CDR2 YFSETQ. This CDR3 is 14 amino acids long. Deletions cut 4 bases from V and 8 bases from J, with 15 bases between. Here the CDR3 DNA reads TGCGCCAGCAGCCAGGACCCGACGGGGGAAAAACTGTTTTTT. It is translated as CASSQDPTGEKLFF. Looking up the rest from reference TRBV5-1 and TRBJ1-4 gives the full variable domain: KAGVTQTPRYLIKTRGQQVTLSCSPISGHRSVSWYQQTPGQGLQFLFEYFSETQRNKGNFPGRFSGRQFSNSRSEMNVSTLELGDSALYLCASSQDPTGEKLFFGSGTQLSVL.

This clone was recorded a few times. The V call is TRBV6-9, the J call TRBJ1-3; maybe TRBD1 (5 bases). Germline V gene data show CDR1 as MNHGY and CDR2 as SVAAGI. The CDR3 is 15 amino acids. Trimming took off 6 bases at V and 0 bases at J, with 12 bases between the two ends. The CDR3 here is CASRVVGASGNTIYF. The DNA of the CDR3 is TGTGCCAGCAGGGTAGTAGGGGCCTCTGGAAACACCATATATTTT.

This clone was recorded only once. The V and J genes are TRBV5-1 and TRBJ2-1; the match to TRBD2 covers 7 bases. Germline trimming cut 3 bases from V and 4 bases from J; bases unmatched to any gene: 10. Germline V gene lookup returns CDR1 SGHRS and CDR2 YFSETQ. The CDR3 is 16 amino acids. As DNA, the CDR3 is TGCGCCAGCAGCTCAACCACTAGCGAGATTTACAATGAGCAGTTCTTC. Amino acids: CASSSTTSEIYNEQFF.

The chain carries TRBV6-4 and TRBJ2-3; 10 bases agree with TRBD2. Germline assignment: CDR1 MRHNA and CDR2 SNTAGT. The CDR3 is 16 residues long. V shed 3 bases, J shed 3 bases, and the junction held 6 bases outside the gene matches. This CDR3 reads CASSEGSGGATDTQYF. The DNA of the CDR3 is TGTGCCAGCAGTGAAGGGAGCGGGGGGGCGACAGATACGCAGTATTTT.

The V call is TRBV7-8, the J call TRBJ2-7; TRBD1 is a possible D gene (5 bases). CDR3 length equals 14 residues. CDR1 SGHVS and CDR2 FQNEAQ come from the germline V gene. V was pared by 1 base and J by 3 bases, with 10 bases between. The CDR3 loop is CASSLVGQIYEQYF. The DNA of the CDR3 is TGTGCCAGCAGCTTAGTGGGGCAGATCTACGAGCAGTACTTC.

The chain is built from TRBV15 and TRBJ1-5; 8 bases align to TRBD1. From germline, CDR1 is LNHNV and CDR2 YYDKDF (reference sequence). CDR3 length: 16 residues. V trimming: 2 bases; J trimming: 0 bases; junction bases outside the gene matches: 3. The CDR3 here is CATSRWGQDSNQPQHF. CDR3 nucleotides: TGTGCCACCAGCAGATGGGGACAGGATAGCAATCAGCCCCAGCATTTT.

The J gene is TRBJ1-3, the V gene TRBV7-9; tentative D call: TRBD1 (5 bases). There are 12 residues in the CDR3. Trimming left V 5 bases short and J 6 bases short, with 8 bases between. In germline, CDR1 is SEHNR, CDR2 FQNEAQ (reference sequence). For the CDR3, the DNA is TGTGCCAGCAGCCTTGGGGCAAACACCATATATTTT. Its protein is CASSLGANTIYF. Filled out from reference TRBV7-9 and TRBJ1-3, the complete variable domain reads DTGVSQNPRHKITKRGQNVTFRCDPISEHNRLYWYRQTLGQGPEFLTYFQNEAQLEKSRLLSDRFSAERPKGSFSTLEIQRTEQGDSAMYLCASSLGANTIYFGEGSWLTVV.